This entry concerns a single T cell receptor (beta chain). What it recognizes is unknown. The data were taken from a study of shared clonotypes between healthy human individuals. Study observations and caveats: Relative to their counterparts shared across all four donors, non-shared clonotypes exhibited diminished generation probabilities.

CDR1 and CDR2 from the germline V gene are SGHTA and FQGNSA. Trimming at V came to 3 bases and at J to 5 bases, leaving 6 bases not matched to a gene. The CDR3 has 15 residues. Per the original methods: Filtering of immunoSEQ junctional sequences could not match full-length read filtering. Method: immunoSEQ multiplex PCR; TCRdb's copy keeps in-frame clones and lacks some. The DNA was the basis for D and trimming; V, J and clone size are from that table. The table shows 2 million to 2.5 million clones, with less than 95% occurring only once. The chain has TRBV7-2 and TRBJ2-5; 10 nucleotides agree with TRBD2. Sample: naive CD4+ T cells from PBMCs. This sample's subset: CD45RA+ positively selected. This TCR came from a man aged 18 to 35 in good health. Some clones in this sample may be carry-over from other donors' samples. For the CDR3, the DNA is TGTGCCAGCAGCTTGAGGAGCGGGAGGGCGGAGACCCAGTACTTC. Translation gives CASSLRSGRAETQYF.